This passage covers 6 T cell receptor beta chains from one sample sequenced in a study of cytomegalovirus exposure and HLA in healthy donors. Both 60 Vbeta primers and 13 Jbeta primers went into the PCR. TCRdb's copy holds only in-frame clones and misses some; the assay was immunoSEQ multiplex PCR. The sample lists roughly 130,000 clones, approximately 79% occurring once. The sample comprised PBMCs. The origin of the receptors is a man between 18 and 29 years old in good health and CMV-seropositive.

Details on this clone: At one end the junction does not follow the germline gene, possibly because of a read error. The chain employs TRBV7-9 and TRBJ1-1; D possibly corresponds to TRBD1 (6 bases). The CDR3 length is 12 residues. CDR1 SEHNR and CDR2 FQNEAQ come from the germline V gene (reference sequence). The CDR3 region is CSSSLQGTEAFF. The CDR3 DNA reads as TGTTCCAGCAGCTTACAGGGAACTGAAGCTTTCTTT.

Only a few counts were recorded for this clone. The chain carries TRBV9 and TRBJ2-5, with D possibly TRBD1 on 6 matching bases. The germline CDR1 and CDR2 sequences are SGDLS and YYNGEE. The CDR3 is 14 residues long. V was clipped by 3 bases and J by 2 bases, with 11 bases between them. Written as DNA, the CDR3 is TGTGCCAGCAGCGCAACAGGGTTTCAAGAGACCCAGTACTTC. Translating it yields CASSATGFQETQYF.

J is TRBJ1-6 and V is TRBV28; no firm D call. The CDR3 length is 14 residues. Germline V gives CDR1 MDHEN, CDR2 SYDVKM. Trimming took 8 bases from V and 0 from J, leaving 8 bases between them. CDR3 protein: CASVSVSYNSPLHF. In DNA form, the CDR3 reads TGTGCCAGCGTTTCAGTCTCCTATAATTCACCCCTCCACTTT.

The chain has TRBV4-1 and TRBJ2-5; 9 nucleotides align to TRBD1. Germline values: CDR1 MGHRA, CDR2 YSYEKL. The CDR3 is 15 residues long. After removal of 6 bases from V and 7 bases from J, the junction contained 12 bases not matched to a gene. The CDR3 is CASSHPWDREGTQYF. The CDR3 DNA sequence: TGCGCCAGCAGTCACCCCTGGGACAGGGAGGGGACCCAGTACTTC.

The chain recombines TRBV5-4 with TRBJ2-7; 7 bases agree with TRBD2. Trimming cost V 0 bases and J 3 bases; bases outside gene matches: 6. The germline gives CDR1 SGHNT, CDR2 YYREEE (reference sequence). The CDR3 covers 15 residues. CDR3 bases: TGTGCCAGCAGCTTGGGGGCCAGGACTAGCTACGAGCAGTACTTC. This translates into CASSLGARTSYEQYF.

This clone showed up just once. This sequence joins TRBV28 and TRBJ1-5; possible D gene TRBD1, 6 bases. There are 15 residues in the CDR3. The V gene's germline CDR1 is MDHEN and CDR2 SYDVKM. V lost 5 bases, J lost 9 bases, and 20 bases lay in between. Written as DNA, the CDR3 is TGTGCCAGCAGTCCTGATGCAGGGGATGTCGGGCCCCAGCATTTT. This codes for CASSPDAGDVGPQHF.